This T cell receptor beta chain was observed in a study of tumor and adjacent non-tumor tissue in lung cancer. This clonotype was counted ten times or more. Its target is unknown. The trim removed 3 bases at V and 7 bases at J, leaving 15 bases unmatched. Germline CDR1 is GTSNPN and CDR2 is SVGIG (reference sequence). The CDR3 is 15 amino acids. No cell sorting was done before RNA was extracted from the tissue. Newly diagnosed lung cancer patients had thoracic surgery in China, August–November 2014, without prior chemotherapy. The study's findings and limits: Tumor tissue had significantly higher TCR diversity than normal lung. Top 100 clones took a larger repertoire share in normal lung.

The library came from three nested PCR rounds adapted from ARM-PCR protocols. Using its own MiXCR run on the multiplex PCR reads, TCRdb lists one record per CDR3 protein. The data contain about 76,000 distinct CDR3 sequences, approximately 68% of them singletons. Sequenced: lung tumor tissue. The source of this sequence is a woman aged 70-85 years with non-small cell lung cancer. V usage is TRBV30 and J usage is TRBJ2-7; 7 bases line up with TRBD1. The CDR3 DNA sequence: TGTGCCTGGAGGCGAACAGGGGAGTCTACTTATGAGCAGTACTTC. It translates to CAWRRTGESTYEQYF.